This record looks at one T cell receptor beta chain sequence and its context. There are a few counts of this clone. The antigen this receptor binds is unknown. No base quality information exists; no much larger clone differs at one position. The germline V gene encodes CDR1 SGHRS and CDR2 YFSETQ. V loses 1 base of germline sequence and J loses 3 bases, and the interval between the two ends is 8 bases. The CDR3 goes from the cysteine to the phenylalanine over 13 residues. Solely the CDR3 DNA is kept, with 39 bases framed from the first base. The receptor library was made with the immunoSEQ multiplex PCR assay. TCRdb stores this immuneACCESS table with in-frame sequences only. Part of the clones is absent; in the studies checked, under half of the shortfall reflects unresolved V genes, and no reason is known for the rest. In all, the sample holds some 90,000 clones, and around 90% of those were seen once. About 1.6% of the sample is held by the ten biggest clonotypes.

These data belong to a study of T cell changes during pregnancy in multiple sclerosis (dated by TCRdb to about 2019). For the study in its entirety: The study examined how the T cell repertoire changed over the course of pregnancy in women with multiple sclerosis.

The material sequenced was peripheral blood, taken in the first trimester of pregnancy. The sequence was obtained from a female donor with multiple sclerosis, enrolled in a pregnancy study. Rearrangement joined TRBV5-1 to TRBJ2-7, with the D segment identity uncertain. The encoded CDR3 is CASSLPGLYEQYF. The DNA sequence is given as TGCGCCAGCAGCTTGCCGGGTCTCTACGAGCAGTACTTC.